The 25 T cell receptor beta chains reported below all come from one sample, sequenced in a study of identical twins. One entry per CDR3 protein results from TCRdb running MiXCR on the 5' RACE reads. The sample yields a few hundred thousand distinct CDR3 sequences, about 8.5% seen once. The data were also submitted as part of a second study, on yellow fever vaccine responses in identical twins.

Material: CD8+ T cells sorted from blood. The origin of the receptors is a woman in her late teens or twenties in good health.

This clonotype appeared a few times. The gene calls are TRBV2 and TRBJ1-6; D might be TRBD1 (5 bases). The CDR3 runs 15 residues. V lost 2 bases, J lost 7 bases, and 12 bases lay in between. Germline V lookup: CDR1 SNHLY, CDR2 FYNNEI. The CDR3 here is CASSELGGWNSPLHF. The CDR3 region has the DNA TGTGCCAGCAGTGAACTGGGGGGATGGAATTCACCCCTCCACTTT.

The rearrangement uses TRBV27 and TRBJ1-1, with a tentative D call TRBD1 (5 bases). Trimming took 10 bases from V and 4 from J, leaving 19 bases between them. CDR3 length equals 14 residues. Germline values: CDR1 MNHEY, CDR2 SMNVEV (reference sequence). The CDR3 coding sequence is TGTGCCACCCACGCAGGGTCGGTGGGCACTGAAGCTTTCTTT. As protein: CATHAGSVGTEAFF.

This clonotype was observed at least ten times. The rearrangement links TRBV10-2 to TRBJ2-2; D is undetermined. Trimming removed 6 bases from V and 3 bases from J, with 11 bases in between. The CDR3 is 14 amino acids. From germline, CDR1 is WSHSY and CDR2 SAAADI. The CDR3 protein is CASRGFSYTGELFF. CDR3 bases: TGCGCCAGCAGGGGGTTCTCCTACACCGGGGAGCTGTTTTTT.

V gene TRBV6-5 combines with J gene TRBJ2-2; D gene uncertain. The CDR3 consists of 14 residues. Germline V gene data show CDR1 as MNHEY and CDR2 as SVGAGI. The V end lost 0 bases, the J end lost 3 bases, and 5 bases lay between the germline ends. The CDR3 nucleotides read TGTGCCAGCAGTTACTCGTCCGACACCGGGGAGCTGTTTTTT. Translating gives CASSYSSDTGELFF.

This clonotype was recorded many times. In DNA form, the CDR3 reads TGTGCCAGCAGCCCCCAACTAGCGGGGCCCGGGGAGCTGTTTTTT. As protein: CASSPQLAGPGELFF. This chain links TRBV7-8 with TRBJ2-2; the match to TRBD2 covers 10 bases. The length of the CDR3 is 15 residues. The junction had 6 bases not matched to a gene; V was cut back by 5 bases and J by 6 bases. Germline V gene lookup returns CDR1 SGHVS and CDR2 FQNEAQ.

The chain carries TRBV7-9 and TRBJ2-7; 7 bases fit TRBD2. The ends lost 5 bases at V and 0 bases at J; junction bases unmatched: 10. The germline V gene has CDR1 SEHNR and CDR2 FQNEAQ (reference sequence). The CDR3 extends over 16 amino acids. CDR3 residues: CASSPRSSGFSYEQYF. The CDR3 DNA sequence: TGTGCCAGCAGCCCCCGGAGTAGCGGGTTCTCCTACGAGCAGTACTTC.

This clonotype was counted only a few times. The V call is TRBV7-9, the J call TRBJ2-7, with D perhaps matching TRBD2 (5 bases). The germline V gene encodes CDR1 SEHNR and CDR2 FQNEAQ (reference sequence). The CDR3 is made up of 14 amino acids. V was clipped by 1 base and J by 6 bases, with 13 bases between them. DNA for the CDR3: TGTGCCAGCAGCTTAGGACTACAATCCGCCGAGCAGTACTTC. Translated, it gives CASSLGLQSAEQYF.

At least ten counts were recorded for this clonotype. The chain combines TRBV27 with TRBJ1-2; D is unresolved. Trimming pared 11 bases from V and 6 bases from J, leaving 19 bases between. In germline, CDR1 is MNHEY, CDR2 SMNVEV (reference sequence). The CDR3 has 13 residues. The CDR3 coding sequence is TGTGCCGCAGGCCCCCTGGCCCGCAATGGCTACACCTTC. Translated: CAAGPLARNGYTF.

This clonotype was seen more than once but under ten times. The chain couples TRBV6-1 to TRBJ2-5; D might be TRBD1 or TRBD2, each matching 5 bases. CDR1 is MNHNS and CDR2 is SASEGT in the germline V gene. Between the trimmed V and J ends, which lost 5 bases and 2 bases, there was a span of 12 bases. The CDR3 is 14 residues long. CDR3 DNA sequence: TGTGCCAGCAGTCCACAGGACTGGCAAGAGACCCAGTACTTC. Amino acids: CASSPQDWQETQYF.

This clonotype was picked up a small number of times. The V call is TRBV15, the J call TRBJ2-1, with TRBD2 matching 11 bases. CDR1 and CDR2 from the germline V gene are LNHNV and YYDKDF (reference sequence). This CDR3 has 17 residues. J lost 6 bases, V lost 0 bases, and 7 bases had no gene match. The CDR3 DNA is TGTGCCACCAGCAGAGATCTTGTCCTAGCGGGAGGCAATGAGCAGTTCTTC. Its translation is CATSRDLVLAGGNEQFF.

The sample holds a few counts of this clonotype. The V call is TRBV7-2, the J call TRBJ2-3; 9 bases fit TRBD2. In germline, CDR1 is SGHTA, CDR2 FQGNSA. V dropped 4 bases and J dropped 0; count of bases not matched to a gene: 5. The CDR3 totals 16 residues. This CDR3 is CASSSLTSGSTDTQYF. The CDR3 bases are TGTGCCAGCAGCTCCCTGACTAGCGGCAGCACAGATACGCAGTATTTT. Drawing the rest from reference TRBV7-2 and TRBJ2-3, the complete variable domain is GAGVSQSPSNKVTEKGKDVELRCDPISGHTALYWYRQSLGQGLEFLIYFQGNSAPDKSGLPSDRFSAERTGGSVSTLTIQRTQQEDSAVYLCASSSLTSGSTDTQYFGPGTRLTVL.

This clonotype was counted ten times or more. The V call is TRBV20-1, the J call TRBJ2-7, with D possibly called TRBD1 or TRBD2 (5 bases each). The CDR3 is 15 amino acids. V lost 0 bases to trimming and J lost 2 bases, with 14 bases between them. Germline CDR1 DFQATT, CDR2 SNEGSKA (reference sequence). The CDR3, as DNA: TGCAGTGCTAGAGATGACCAGGGACCACCCTACGAGCAGTACTTC. Translating it yields CSARDDQGPPYEQYF.

In its sample, this clonotype was seen a few times. J is TRBJ2-3 and V is TRBV20-1, with 7 bases lining up with TRBD2. Germline lookup yields CDR1 DFQATT and CDR2 SNEGSKA (reference sequence). Losses at the gene ends were 0 bases for V and 2 bases for J; bases not matched to a gene: 8. The CDR3 is 16 amino acids. The CDR3: CSARDSSGVHTDTQYF. Written as DNA, the CDR3 is TGCAGTGCTAGAGATTCCAGCGGGGTACACACAGATACGCAGTATTTT.

Many counts were recorded for this clonotype. The chain carries TRBV27 and TRBJ2-5; D tentatively reads TRBD1 or TRBD2 (5 bases each). This CDR3 region has 15 residues. The V end lost 3 bases, the J end lost 1 base, and 12 bases lay between the germline ends. Germline lookup yields CDR1 MNHEY and CDR2 SMNVEV (reference sequence). The CDR3, as DNA: TGTGCCAGCAGTTTGGGGGTCCTAGGCCAAGAGACCCAGTACTTC. It is translated as CASSLGVLGQETQYF.

The chain combines TRBV11-1 with TRBJ2-1; D remains ambiguous. The V gene's germline CDR1 is SGHAT and CDR2 FQDESV (reference sequence). The CDR3 extends over 15 amino acids. The V end lost 7 bases, the J end lost 0 bases, and 13 bases lay between the germline ends. DNA for the CDR3: TGTGCCAGCAAGTCGATAGAAATCTCCTACAATGAGCAGTTCTTC. It is translated as CASKSIEISYNEQFF.

This clonotype was observed many times. The chain has TRBV15 and TRBJ1-1; possibly TRBD1 for D (5 bases). V gave up 1 base and J gave up 4 bases, with 7 bases separating them. Per the germline V gene, CDR1 is LNHNV and CDR2 is YYDKDF (reference sequence). CDR3 length equals 13 residues. The CDR3 spells CATSRGQPTEAFF. The DNA of the CDR3 is TGTGCCACCAGCAGAGGACAGCCCACTGAAGCTTTCTTT.

This clonotype was seen repeatedly, ten times or more. This chain connects TRBV29-1 to TRBJ2-1; 11 positions match TRBD2. Losses at the gene ends were 6 bases for V and 7 bases for J; bases not matched to a gene: 8. The CDR3 totals 14 residues. Germline V gene lookup returns CDR1 SQVTM and CDR2 ANQGSEA. The CDR3 loop is CSVIAGGAPNEQFF. The CDR3 coding sequence is TGCAGCGTCATAGCGGGGGGGGCTCCAAATGAGCAGTTCTTC.

The chain carries TRBV4-3 and TRBJ2-5, with TRBD1 identical over 10 bases. The CDR3 is 15 amino acids. J gave up 4 bases and V 1 base, and 3 bases lay outside the gene matches. Per the germline V gene, CDR1 is LGHNA and CDR2 is YSLEER. The CDR3 spells CASSQADRGPETQYF. CDR3 DNA sequence: TGCGCCAGCAGCCAAGCCGACAGGGGGCCAGAGACCCAGTACTTC.

This clonotype was found a few times. The gene calls are TRBV28 and TRBJ2-7; D not certain. Germline CDR1 is MDHEN and CDR2 is SYDVKM. Trimming pared 2 bases from V and 5 bases from J, leaving 10 bases between. The CDR3 covers 13 residues. The CDR3 is CASSLRTPDEQYF. CDR3 nucleotides: TGTGCCAGCAGTTTAAGGACCCCTGACGAGCAGTACTTC.

V and J are TRBV24-1 and TRBJ2-3; the D gene is possibly TRBD1 (5 bases). The V gene lost 0 bases and the J gene lost 0 bases, with 12 bases spanning the gap. The germline CDR1 and CDR2 sequences are KGHDR and SFDVKD. The CDR3 consists of 17 residues. The CDR3 DNA is TGTGCCACCAGTGATTTGCGACAGCTATCTAGCACAGATACGCAGTATTTT. It encodes CATSDLRQLSSTDTQYF.

This clonotype was recorded many times. The V call is TRBV6-1, the J call TRBJ2-1, with 11 bases aligning to TRBD2. The junction had 6 bases not matched to a gene; V was cut back by 5 bases and J by 3 bases. The germline V gene encodes CDR1 MNHNS and CDR2 SASEGT. The CDR3 contains 16 residues. The CDR3 reads CASSKTSGEYYNEQFF. Here the CDR3 DNA reads TGTGCCAGCAGTAAGACTAGCGGGGAATACTACAATGAGCAGTTCTTC.

This clonotype appeared a few times. This chain uses TRBV20-1 with TRBJ2-5; 9 positions agree with TRBD2. The CDR3 loop spans 17 amino acids. Germline CDR1 is DFQATT and CDR2 is SNEGSKA (reference sequence). V lost 1 base, J lost 5 bases, and 14 bases stayed unmatched. The CDR3 is CSARVQPGLAGGETQYF. CDR3 coding DNA: TGCAGTGCTAGAGTCCAACCGGGACTAGCCGGGGGGGAGACCCAGTACTTC.

The chain has TRBV5-1 and TRBJ1-6, with D tentatively TRBD1 (6 bases). V lost 0 bases and J lost 8, with 24 bases in between. In germline, CDR1 is SGHRS, CDR2 YFSETQ. The CDR3 covers 19 residues. The CDR3 protein is CASSLGTGPLSTLYSPLHF. Written as DNA, the CDR3 is TGCGCCAGCAGCTTGGGCACAGGGCCTCTCTCGACCCTCTATTCACCCCTCCACTTT.

This clonotype was seen a handful of times. The V and J genes are TRBV2 and TRBJ2-1, with TRBD2 identical over 12 bases. Trimming took 6 bases from V and 12 from J; bases not matched to a gene: 9. This CDR3 contains 14 residues. From germline, CDR1 is SNHLY and CDR2 FYNNEI. This chain's CDR3 is CASSDPGTSGPQFF. The CDR3 bases are TGTGCCAGCAGCGACCCCGGGACTAGCGGGCCGCAGTTCTTC.

This clonotype was observed a few times. CDR3 DNA: TGTGCCATCAGTTACGGGACGGCAGTCACAGATACGCAGTATTTT. Protein product: CAISYGTAVTDTQYF. The chain is built from TRBV10-3 and TRBJ2-3, with D tentatively TRBD1 or TRBD2 (5 bases each). The length of the CDR3 is 15 residues. CDR1 and CDR2 from the germline V gene are ENHRY and SYGVKD. Trimming removed 5 bases from V and 2 bases from J, with 14 bases in between.